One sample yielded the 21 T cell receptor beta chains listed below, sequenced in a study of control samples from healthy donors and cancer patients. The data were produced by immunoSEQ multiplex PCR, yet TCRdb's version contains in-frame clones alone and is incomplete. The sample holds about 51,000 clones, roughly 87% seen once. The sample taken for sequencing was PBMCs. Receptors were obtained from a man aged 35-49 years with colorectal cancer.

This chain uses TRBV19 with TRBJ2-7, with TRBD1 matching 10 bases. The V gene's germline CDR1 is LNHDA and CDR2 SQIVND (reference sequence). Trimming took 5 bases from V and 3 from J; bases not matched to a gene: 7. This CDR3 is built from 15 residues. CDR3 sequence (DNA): TGTGCCAGTAGTGCGACAGGGGGCGGGTTCTACGAGCAGTACTTC. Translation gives CASSATGGGFYEQYF.

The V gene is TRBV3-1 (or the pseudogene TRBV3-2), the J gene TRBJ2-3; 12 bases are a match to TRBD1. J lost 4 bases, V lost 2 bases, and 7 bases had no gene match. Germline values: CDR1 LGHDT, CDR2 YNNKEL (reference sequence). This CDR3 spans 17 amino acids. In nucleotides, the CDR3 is TGTGCCAGCAGCCAATTTACGGGGACAGGGGGCGCAGATACGCAGTATTTT. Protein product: CASSQFTGTGGADTQYF.

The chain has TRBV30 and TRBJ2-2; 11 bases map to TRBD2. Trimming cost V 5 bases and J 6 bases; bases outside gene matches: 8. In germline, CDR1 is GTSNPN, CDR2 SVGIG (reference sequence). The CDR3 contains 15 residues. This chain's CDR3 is CAWARLAGSPGELFF. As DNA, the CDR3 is TGTGCCTGGGCCCGACTAGCGGGATCCCCCGGGGAGCTGTTTTTT.

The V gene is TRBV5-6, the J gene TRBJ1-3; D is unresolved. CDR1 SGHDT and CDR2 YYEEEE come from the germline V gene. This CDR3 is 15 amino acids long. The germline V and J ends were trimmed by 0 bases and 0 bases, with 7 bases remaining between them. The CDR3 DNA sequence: TGTGCCAGCAGCTTGGCCGGATTCTCTGGAAACACCATATATTTT. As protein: CASSLAGFSGNTIYF.

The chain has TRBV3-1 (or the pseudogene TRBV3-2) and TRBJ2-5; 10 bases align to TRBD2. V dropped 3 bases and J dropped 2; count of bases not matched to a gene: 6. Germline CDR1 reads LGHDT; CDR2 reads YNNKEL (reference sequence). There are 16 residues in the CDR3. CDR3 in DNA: TGTGCCAGCAGCCAGAACCCGGGACTAGCGCAAGAGACCCAGTACTTC. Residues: CASSQNPGLAQETQYF.

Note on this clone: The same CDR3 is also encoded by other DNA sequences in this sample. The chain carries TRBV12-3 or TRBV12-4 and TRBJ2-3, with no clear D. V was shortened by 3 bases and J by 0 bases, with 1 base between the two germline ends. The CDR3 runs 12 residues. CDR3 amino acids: CASSFSTDTQYF. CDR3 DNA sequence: TGTGCCAGCAGTTTTAGCACAGATACGCAGTATTTT.

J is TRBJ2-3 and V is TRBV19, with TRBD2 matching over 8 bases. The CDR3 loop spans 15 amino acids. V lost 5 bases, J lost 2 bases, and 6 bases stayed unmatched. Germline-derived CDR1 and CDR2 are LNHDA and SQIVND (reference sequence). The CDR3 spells CASSFLAGSTDTQYF. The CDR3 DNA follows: TGTGCCAGTAGTTTTTTAGCGGGGTCCACAGATACGCAGTATTTT.

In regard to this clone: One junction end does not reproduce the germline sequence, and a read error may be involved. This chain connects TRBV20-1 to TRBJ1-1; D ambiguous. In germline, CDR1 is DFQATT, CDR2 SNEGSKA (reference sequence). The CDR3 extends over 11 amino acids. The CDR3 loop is CSAMENAEAFF. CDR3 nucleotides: TGCAGTGCTATGGAGAACGCTGAAGCTTTCTTT.

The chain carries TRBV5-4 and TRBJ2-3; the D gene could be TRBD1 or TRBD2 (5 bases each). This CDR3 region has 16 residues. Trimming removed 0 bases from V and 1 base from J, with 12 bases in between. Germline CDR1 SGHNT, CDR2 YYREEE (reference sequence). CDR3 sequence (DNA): TGTGCCAGCAGCTTGGCTGGGGGAGTTGGCACAGATACGCAGTATTTT. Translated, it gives CASSLAGGVGTDTQYF.

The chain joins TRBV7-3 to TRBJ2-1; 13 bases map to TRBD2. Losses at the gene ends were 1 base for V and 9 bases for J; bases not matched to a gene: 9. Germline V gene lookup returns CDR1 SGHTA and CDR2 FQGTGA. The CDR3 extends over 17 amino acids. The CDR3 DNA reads TGTGCCAGCAGCTTAAACCCCGGACTAGCGGGAGCATCTGAGCAGTTCTTC. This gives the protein CASSLNPGLAGASEQFF.

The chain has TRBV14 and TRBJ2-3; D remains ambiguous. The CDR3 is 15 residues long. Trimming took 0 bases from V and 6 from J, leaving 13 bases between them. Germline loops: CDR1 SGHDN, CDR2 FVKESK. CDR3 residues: CASSQDPRNPDTQYF. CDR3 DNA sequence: TGTGCCAGCAGCCAAGATCCCCGGAATCCGGATACGCAGTATTTT.

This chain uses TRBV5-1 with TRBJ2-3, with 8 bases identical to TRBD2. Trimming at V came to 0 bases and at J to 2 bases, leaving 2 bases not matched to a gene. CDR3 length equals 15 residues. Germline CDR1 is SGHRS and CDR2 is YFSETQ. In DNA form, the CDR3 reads TGCGCCAGCAGCTTGGGTAGCGGGAACACAGATACGCAGTATTTT. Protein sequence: CASSLGSGNTDTQYF.

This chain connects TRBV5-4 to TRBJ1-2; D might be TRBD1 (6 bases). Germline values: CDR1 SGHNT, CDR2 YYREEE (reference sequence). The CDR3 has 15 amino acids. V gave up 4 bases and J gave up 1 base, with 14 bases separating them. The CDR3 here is CASSPNRQVNYGYTF. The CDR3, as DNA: TGTGCCAGCAGCCCAAACCGACAGGTTAACTATGGCTACACCTTC.

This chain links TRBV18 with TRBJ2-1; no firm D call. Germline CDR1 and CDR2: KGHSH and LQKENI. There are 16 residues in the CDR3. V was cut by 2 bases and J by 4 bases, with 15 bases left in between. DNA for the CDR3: TGTGCCAGCTCACCAGTTGTCCGGGCGTTGTACAATGAGCAGTTCTTC. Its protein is CASSPVVRALYNEQFF.

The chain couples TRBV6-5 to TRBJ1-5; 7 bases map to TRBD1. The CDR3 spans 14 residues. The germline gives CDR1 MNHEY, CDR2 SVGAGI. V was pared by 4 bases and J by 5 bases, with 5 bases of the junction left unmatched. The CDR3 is CASSFFQGDQPQHF. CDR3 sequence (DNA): TGTGCCAGCAGTTTCTTTCAGGGGGATCAGCCCCAGCATTTT.

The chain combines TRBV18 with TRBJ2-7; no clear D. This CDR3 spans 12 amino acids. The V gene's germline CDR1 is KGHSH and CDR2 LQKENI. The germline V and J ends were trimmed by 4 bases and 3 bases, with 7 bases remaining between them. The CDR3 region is CASSLTDYEQYF. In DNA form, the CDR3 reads TGTGCCAGCTCACTTACGGACTACGAGCAGTACTTC.

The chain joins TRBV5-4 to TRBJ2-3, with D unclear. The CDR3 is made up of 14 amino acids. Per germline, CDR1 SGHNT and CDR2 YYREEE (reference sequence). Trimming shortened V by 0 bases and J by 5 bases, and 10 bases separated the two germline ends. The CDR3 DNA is TGTGCCAGCAGCTTGGCGCAGCTTAAAGATACGCAGTATTTT. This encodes CASSLAQLKDTQYF.

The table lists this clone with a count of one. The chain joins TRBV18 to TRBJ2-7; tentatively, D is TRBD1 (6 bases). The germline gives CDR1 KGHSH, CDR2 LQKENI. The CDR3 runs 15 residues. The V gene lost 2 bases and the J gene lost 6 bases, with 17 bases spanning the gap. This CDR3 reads CASSPEQGIRGEQYF. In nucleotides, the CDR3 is TGTGCCAGCTCACCAGAACAGGGAATAAGGGGCGAGCAGTACTTC.

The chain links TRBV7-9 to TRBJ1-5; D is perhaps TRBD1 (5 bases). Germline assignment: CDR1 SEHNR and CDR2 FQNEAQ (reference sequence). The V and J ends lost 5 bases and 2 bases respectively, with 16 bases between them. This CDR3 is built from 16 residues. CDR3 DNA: TGTGCCAGCAGCCCGACTCAGGGAAAGGGCAATCAGCCCCAGCATTTT. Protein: CASSPTQGKGNQPQHF.

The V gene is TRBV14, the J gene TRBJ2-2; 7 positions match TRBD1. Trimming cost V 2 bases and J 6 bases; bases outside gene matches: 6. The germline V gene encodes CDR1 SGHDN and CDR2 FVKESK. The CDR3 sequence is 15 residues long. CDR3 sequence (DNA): TGTGCCAGCAGCCAATCGATTCAGGGGGCCGGGGAGCTGTTTTTT. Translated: CASSQSIQGAGELFF.

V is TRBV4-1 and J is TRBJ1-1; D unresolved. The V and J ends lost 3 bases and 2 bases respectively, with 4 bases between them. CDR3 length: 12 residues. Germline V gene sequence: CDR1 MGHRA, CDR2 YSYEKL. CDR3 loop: CASSQGNTEAFF. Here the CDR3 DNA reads TGCGCCAGCAGCCAGGGCAACACTGAAGCTTTCTTT.